The clone carrying this T cell receptor (beta chain) was detected only a few times. The sample is drawn from a study of early stage breast cancer tumors. The CDR3 has 13 amino acids. The ends lost 3 bases at V and 4 bases at J; junction bases unmatched: 1. Germline CDR1 reads SGDLS; CDR2 reads YYNGEE. Clones were sequenced by immunoSEQ multiplex PCR, and TCRdb holds only the in-frame ones, with some missing. The sample lists 70,000 or so clones; 80% were seen once. The rearrangement joins TRBV9 to TRBJ1-5; TRBD1 agrees at 7 bases. The sequence was obtained from a person aged 40 to 49 with breast cancer. Sequencing was performed on blood. The CDR3 is CASSGTGNQPQHF. The CDR3 nucleotides read TGTGCCAGCAGCGGGACAGGTAATCAGCCCCAGCATTTT.